This T cell receptor beta chain appears in the sequencing data of a study of blood T cells in healthy people across ages. A second PCR, run for about 6 to 11 cycles, used a sample-barcoded 5' primer plus a J-beta primer mix. TCRdb analysed the 5' RACE reads with MiXCR anew, one entry per CDR3 protein. The repertoire consists of roughly 550,000 distinct CDR3 sequences, with approximately 25% occurring once and the leading ten covering roughly 9%. The germline CDR1 and CDR2 sequences are SGHTA and FQGNSA. The CDR3 covers 18 residues. J was trimmed by 2 bases and V by 1 base; bases with no gene match: 8. The same sample was also used in a study of T cells of mothers and their children. That report adds: Compared with unrelated pairs, related mother-child pairs had slightly higher, non-significant overlap.

Material for sequencing was blood. This sequence originates from a boy aged 5-17 years in good health. This chain joins TRBV7-2 and TRBJ2-5; 12 bases are shared with TRBD2. CDR3 sequence reads: CASSLEPGTSGFQETQYF. The CDR3 DNA is TGTGCCAGCAGCTTAGAGCCAGGGACTAGCGGGTTTCAAGAGACCCAGTACTTC. Together with reference TRBV7-2 and TRBJ2-5, the CDR3 gives the full variable domain: GAGVSQSPSNKVTEKGKDVELRCDPISGHTALYWYRQSLGQGLEFLIYFQGNSAPDKSGLPSDRFSAERTGGSVSTLTIQRTQQEDSAVYLCASSLEPGTSGFQETQYFGPGTRLLVL.